The sequence of this TCR beta chain was determined in a study of T cell clusters in autoimmune cytopenias. The CDR3 is made up of 13 amino acids. Germline values: CDR1 SGHRS, CDR2 YFSETQ. TRB was amplified by touch-down multiplex PCR, primer pools A and B combined. TCRdb reanalyzed the multiplex PCR reads and collapses them to one entry per CDR3 protein, without DNA. This sample lists more than 9,500 distinct CDR3 sequences; its ten largest clones have 2.5% to 4%. Some 38,000 genome equivalents of blood DNA were amplified for TRB. These sequences were also reported in another study, on T cell repertoires in aging, cancer and after chemotherapy. That study reports: The full dataset contained 7 million to 9.5 million TCR reads. Loss of evenness, beyond lost richness, contributed to age-related TCR diversity decline in cancer patients. No conclusions about immunological memory after chemotherapy can be drawn from the repertoire data.

The sequenced sample consisted of peripheral blood. V usage is TRBV5-1 and J usage is TRBJ2-5; the TCRdb call, TRBD2, lacks DNA for checking. The sequence was collected from a human donor in good health. Here the CDR3 reads CASSGGNQETQYF.